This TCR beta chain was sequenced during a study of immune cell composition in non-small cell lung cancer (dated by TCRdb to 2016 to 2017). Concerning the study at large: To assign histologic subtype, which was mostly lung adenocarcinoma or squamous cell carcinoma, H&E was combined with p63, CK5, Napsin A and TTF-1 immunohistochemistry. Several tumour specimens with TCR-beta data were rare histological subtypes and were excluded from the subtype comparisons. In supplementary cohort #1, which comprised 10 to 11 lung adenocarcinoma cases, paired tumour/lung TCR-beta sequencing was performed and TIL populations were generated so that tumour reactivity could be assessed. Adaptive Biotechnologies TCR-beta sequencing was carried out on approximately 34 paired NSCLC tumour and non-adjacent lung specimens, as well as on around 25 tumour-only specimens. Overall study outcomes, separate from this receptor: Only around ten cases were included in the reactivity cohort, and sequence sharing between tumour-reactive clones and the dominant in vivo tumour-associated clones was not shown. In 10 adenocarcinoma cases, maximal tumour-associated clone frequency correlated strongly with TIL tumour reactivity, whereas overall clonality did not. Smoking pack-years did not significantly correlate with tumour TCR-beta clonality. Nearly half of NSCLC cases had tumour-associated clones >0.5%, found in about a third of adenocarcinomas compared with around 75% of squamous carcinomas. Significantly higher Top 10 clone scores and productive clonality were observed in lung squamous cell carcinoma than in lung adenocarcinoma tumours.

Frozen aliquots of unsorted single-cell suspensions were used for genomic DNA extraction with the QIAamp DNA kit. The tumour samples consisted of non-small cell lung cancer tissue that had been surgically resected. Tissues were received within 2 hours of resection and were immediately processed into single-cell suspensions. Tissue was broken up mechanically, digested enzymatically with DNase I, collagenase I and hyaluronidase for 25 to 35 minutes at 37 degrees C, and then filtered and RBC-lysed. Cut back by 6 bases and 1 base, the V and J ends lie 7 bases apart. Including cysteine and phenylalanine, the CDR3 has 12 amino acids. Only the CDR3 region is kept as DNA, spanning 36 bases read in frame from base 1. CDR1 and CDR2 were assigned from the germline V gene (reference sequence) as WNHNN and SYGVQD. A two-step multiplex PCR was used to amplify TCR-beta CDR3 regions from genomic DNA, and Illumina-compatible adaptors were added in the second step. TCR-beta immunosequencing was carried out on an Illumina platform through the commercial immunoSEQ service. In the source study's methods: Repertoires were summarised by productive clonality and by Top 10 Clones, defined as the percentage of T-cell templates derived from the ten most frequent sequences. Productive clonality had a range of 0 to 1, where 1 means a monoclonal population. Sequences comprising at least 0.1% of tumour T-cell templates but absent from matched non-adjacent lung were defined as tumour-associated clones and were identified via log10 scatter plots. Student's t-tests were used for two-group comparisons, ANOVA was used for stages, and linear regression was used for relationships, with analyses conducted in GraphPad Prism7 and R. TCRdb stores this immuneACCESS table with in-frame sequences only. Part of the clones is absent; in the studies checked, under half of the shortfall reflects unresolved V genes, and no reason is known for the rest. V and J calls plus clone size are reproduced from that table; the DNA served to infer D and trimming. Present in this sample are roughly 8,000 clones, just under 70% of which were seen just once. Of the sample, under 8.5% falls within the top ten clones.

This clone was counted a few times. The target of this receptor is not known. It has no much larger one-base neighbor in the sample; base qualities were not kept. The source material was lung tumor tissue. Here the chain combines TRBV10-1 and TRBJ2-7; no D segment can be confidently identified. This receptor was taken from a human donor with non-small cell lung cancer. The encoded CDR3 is CASRPGSYEQYF. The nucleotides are TGCGCCAGCAGACCGGGTTCCTACGAGCAGTACTTC.